A selection of T cell receptor beta chains follows, all from one sample in a study of human T cells and chemical hapten exposure. TCRdb independently ran MiXCR on the RACE reads; one entry per CDR3 protein. The sample yields around 130,000 distinct CDR3 sequences, approximately 12% seen once. The sample consisted of whole blood, taken in connection with sensitization to the hapten diphenylcyclopropenone (DPC). The source of these receptors is a woman aged 45-65 years with alopecia areata. Some clones in this sample may be carry-over from other donors' samples. The CDR3 runs from the conserved cysteine through the conserved F or W. Fields, in order: D gene, V gene, J gene, clone size, CDR3 DNA, CDR3 protein. D genes are given only for firm matches. Rows give clone size only sometimes, using once, few, many, or a class for an expanded clone.

D gene: .; V gene: TRBV12-3/TRBV12-4; J gene: TRBJ2-2; clone size: .; CDR3 DNA: TGTGCCAGCAGGGGTCCAGTGGTAGCGCGGAACACCGGGGAGCTGTTTTTT; CDR3 protein: CASRGPVVARNTGELFF
D gene: .; V gene: TRBV20-1; J gene: TRBJ2-2; clone size: .; CDR3 DNA: TGCAGTGCTAGGAGTTCCAGGCGATGGACCGGGGAGCTGTTTTTT; CDR3 protein: CSARSSRRWTGELFF
D gene: .; V gene: TRBV9; J gene: TRBJ2-2; clone size: .; CDR3 DNA: TGTGCCAGCAGCGTCCGGACACAAAGAATGTTTTTT; CDR3 protein: CASSVRTQRMFF
D gene: .; V gene: TRBV6-8; J gene: TRBJ2-1; clone size: many; CDR3 DNA: TGTGCCAGCAGTTACCCACCACACGGGAGCTCCTACAATGAGCAGTTCTTC; CDR3 protein: CASSYPPHGSSYNEQFF
D gene: TRBD1; V gene: TRBV12-3/TRBV12-4; J gene: TRBJ2-3; clone size: few; CDR3 DNA: TGTGCCAGCAGTTCCCACAGGGGCCTGGGGACAGATACGCAGTATTTT; CDR3 protein: CASSSHRGLGTDTQYF
D gene: .; V gene: TRBV7-2; J gene: TRBJ2-1; clone size: few; CDR3 DNA: TGTGCCAGCAGCCCGGGGATTGTCAATGAGCAGTTCTTC; CDR3 protein: CASSPGIVNEQFF
D gene: TRBD2; V gene: TRBV5-1; J gene: TRBJ2-1; clone size: few; CDR3 DNA: TGCGCCAGCAGCGCAGGACTAGCGGGTTACAATGAGCAGTTCTTC; CDR3 protein: CASSAGLAGYNEQFF
D gene: .; V gene: TRBV23-1; J gene: TRBJ2-7; clone size: few; CDR3 DNA: TGCGCCAGCAGTGAACCCCCACCCCCGGCGGGATCCTACGAGCAGTACTTC; CDR3 protein: CASSEPPPPAGSYEQYF
D gene: .; V gene: TRBV29-1; J gene: TRBJ2-7; clone size: few; CDR3 DNA: TGCAGCGTTGAAGAATGGAGCGAGCAGTACTTC; CDR3 protein: CSVEEWSEQYF
D gene: TRBD2; V gene: TRBV2; J gene: TRBJ2-3; clone size: .; CDR3 DNA: TGTGCCAGCAAACCTCTAGGCGGAGTAGCGGGAGGCACAGATACGCAGTATTTT; CDR3 protein: CASKPLGGVAGGTDTQYF
D gene: .; V gene: TRBV27; J gene: TRBJ1-2; clone size: many; CDR3 DNA: TGTGCCAGCAGTTTGGGACAACAGGGTAGTGGCTACACCTTC; CDR3 protein: CASSLGQQGSGYTF
D gene: TRBD2; V gene: TRBV10-3; J gene: TRBJ2-2; clone size: .; CDR3 DNA: TGTGCCATCATGCGAGCTAGCGGTACTTCCACCGGGGAGCTGTTTTTT; CDR3 protein: CAIMRASGTSTGELFF
D gene: .; V gene: TRBV28; J gene: TRBJ1-2; clone size: many; CDR3 DNA: TGTGCCAGCGTACTGTGGGGAAGAGGCCGAGGGAGCTACACCTTC; CDR3 protein: CASVLWGRGRGSYTF
D gene: .; V gene: TRBV20-1; J gene: TRBJ1-1; clone size: few; CDR3 DNA: TGCAGTGCTTATGATGATGGGGTGAACACTGAAGCTTTCTTT; CDR3 protein: CSAYDDGVNTEAFF
D gene: .; V gene: TRBV10-3; J gene: TRBJ1-5; clone size: many; CDR3 DNA: TGTGCCATCAGTCCGACAGAAAATCAGCCCCAGCATTTT; CDR3 protein: CAISPTENQPQHF
D gene: TRBD1; V gene: TRBV11-2; J gene: TRBJ2-4; clone size: few; CDR3 DNA: TGTGCCAGCAGTTCGAGGGTAGGGGGCAACATTCAGTACTTC; CDR3 protein: CASSSRVGGNIQYF
D gene: .; V gene: TRBV4-1; J gene: TRBJ2-7; clone size: few; CDR3 DNA: TGCGCCAGCAGCCGCCTAGGCGGGGCTAGCGCGAACTACGAGCAGTACTTC; CDR3 protein: CASSRLGGASANYEQYF
D gene: .; V gene: TRBV19; J gene: TRBJ1-5; clone size: many; CDR3 DNA: TGTGCCAGTAGTATAAGGGAGGGGAATCAGCCCCAGCATTTT; CDR3 protein: CASSIREGNQPQHF
D gene: TRBD1; V gene: TRBV12-3/TRBV12-4; J gene: TRBJ2-1; clone size: many; CDR3 DNA: TGTGCCAGCAGAAAAACAGGGGGTTACTCAAACAATGAGCAGTTCTTC; CDR3 protein: CASRKTGGYSNNEQFF
D gene: .; V gene: TRBV24-1; J gene: TRBJ2-3; clone size: .; CDR3 DNA: TGTGCCCAGAGAACAGATACGCAGTATTTT; CDR3 protein: CAQRTDTQYF
D gene: TRBD1; V gene: TRBV7-2; J gene: TRBJ2-7; clone size: many; CDR3 DNA: TGTGCCAGCAGCCTGGACAGGGCCGCGGGCGAGCAGTACTTC; CDR3 protein: CASSLDRAAGEQYF
D gene: .; V gene: TRBV4-2; J gene: TRBJ2-5; clone size: few; CDR3 DNA: TGTGCCAGCAGCCAAGGCGAGGCGGGACTCGGGGGCATAAAGACCCAGTACTTC; CDR3 protein: CASSQGEAGLGGIKTQYF
D gene: TRBD2; V gene: TRBV28; J gene: TRBJ2-7; clone size: few; CDR3 DNA: TGTGCCAGCAACGCGGGAGTGCCTTCCTACGAGCAGTACTTC; CDR3 protein: CASNAGVPSYEQYF
D gene: TRBD2; V gene: TRBV5-1; J gene: TRBJ2-1; clone size: few; CDR3 DNA: TGCGCCAGCAGCTTGAGCGGGAGGAACAATGAGCAGTTCTTC; CDR3 protein: CASSLSGRNNEQFF
D gene: .; V gene: TRBV6-4; J gene: TRBJ2-1; clone size: many; CDR3 DNA: TGTGCCAGCAGTGATTCGAATATAGATGAGCAGTTCTTC; CDR3 protein: CASSDSNIDEQFF
D gene: .; V gene: TRBV7-2; J gene: TRBJ2-1; clone size: .; CDR3 DNA: TGTGCCAGCAGCTTACTAGCGAGCTCCTACAATGAGCAGTTCTTC; CDR3 protein: CASSLLASSYNEQFF
D gene: TRBD2; V gene: TRBV7-3; J gene: TRBJ2-3; clone size: .; CDR3 DNA: TGTGCCAGCAGCTTGACCCCTAGCGGGAGTGGCCATTATTTT; CDR3 protein: CASSLTPSGSGHYF
D gene: TRBD1; V gene: TRBV9; J gene: TRBJ2-3; clone size: .; CDR3 DNA: TGTGCCAGCAGCGCACAGGGGGCAGAAGATACGCAGTATTTT; CDR3 protein: CASSAQGAEDTQYF
D gene: .; V gene: TRBV27; J gene: TRBJ1-2; clone size: many; CDR3 DNA: TGTGCCAGCAGTTTAACCGTTACGAGGGAACGCGGCTACACCTTC; CDR3 protein: CASSLTVTRERGYTF
D gene: .; V gene: TRBV30; J gene: TRBJ1-5; clone size: many; CDR3 DNA: TGTGCCTGGAACACAGGGTTCAATCAGCCCCAGCATTTT; CDR3 protein: CAWNTGFNQPQHF
D gene: .; V gene: TRBV20-1; J gene: TRBJ2-7; clone size: .; CDR3 DNA: TGCAGTGTTCAGAGTAGCGGCTCCTACGAGCAGTACTTC; CDR3 protein: CSVQSSGSYEQYF
D gene: .; V gene: TRBV20-1; J gene: TRBJ2-1; clone size: .; CDR3 DNA: TGCAGTGCCAGGCCCGTGACAGACTACAATGAGCAGTTCTTC; CDR3 protein: CSARPVTDYNEQFF
D gene: .; V gene: TRBV6-2/TRBV6-3; J gene: TRBJ2-2; clone size: .; CDR3 DNA: TGTGCCGGCACCCCCCGCGGGGCGGGTAACACCGGGGAGCTGTTTTTT; CDR3 protein: CAGTPRGAGNTGELFF
D gene: .; V gene: TRBV2; J gene: TRBJ2-3; clone size: .; CDR3 DNA: TGTGCCAGCAGTGAAGCGGGGGGGTGGACAGATACGCAGTGTTTT; CDR3 protein: CASSEAGGWTDTQCF
D gene: .; V gene: TRBV9; J gene: TRBJ1-1; clone size: .; CDR3 DNA: TGTGCCAGCAGCGTAGTCGGTCCTGAAGCTTTCTTT; CDR3 protein: CASSVVGPEAFF
D gene: .; V gene: TRBV6-5; J gene: TRBJ2-7; clone size: few; CDR3 DNA: TGTGCCAGCAGTTACCCTGGGCGAGGGAGTTACGAGCAGTACTTC; CDR3 protein: CASSYPGRGSYEQYF
D gene: TRBD1; V gene: TRBV30; J gene: TRBJ2-7; clone size: many; CDR3 DNA: TGTGCCTGGAGTACCGACAGGGTGAGCGAGCAGTACTTC; CDR3 protein: CAWSTDRVSEQYF
D gene: .; V gene: TRBV2; J gene: TRBJ2-7; clone size: .; CDR3 DNA: TGTGCCAGCAGTGAGGGCAGTCCTCTTCCCTACGAGCAGTACTTC; CDR3 protein: CASSEGSPLPYEQYF
D gene: .; V gene: TRBV18; J gene: TRBJ2-5; clone size: few; CDR3 DNA: TGTGCCACCTTCGAAGGGGGAGGACGGTCCACGGCCCAGTACTTC; CDR3 protein: CATFEGGGRSTAQYF
D gene: .; V gene: TRBV20-1; J gene: TRBJ1-3; clone size: .; CDR3 DNA: TGCAGTGCTAGAAGAGACAGCAAATCTGGAAACACCATATATTTT; CDR3 protein: CSARRDSKSGNTIYF
D gene: .; V gene: TRBV5-7; J gene: TRBJ2-2; clone size: .; CDR3 DNA: TGTGCCAGCAGCTTGGTTGGTCCGGGGGCGAACACCGGGGAGCTGTTTTTT; CDR3 protein: CASSLVGPGANTGELFF
D gene: TRBD1; V gene: TRBV11-3; J gene: TRBJ2-1; clone size: .; CDR3 DNA: TGTGCCAGCAGCTACACCGGGCAGGGGGCAAATGAGCAGTTCTTC; CDR3 protein: CASSYTGQGANEQFF
D gene: .; V gene: TRBV20-1; J gene: TRBJ1-1; clone size: many; CDR3 DNA: TGCAGTGCTAGAGATCCACGGGATTTTAGCACTGAAGCTTTCTTT; CDR3 protein: CSARDPRDFSTEAFF
D gene: TRBD1; V gene: TRBV29-1; J gene: TRBJ2-2; clone size: few; CDR3 DNA: TGCAGCGTCTCTATCTCCGGGACAGAGACCGGGGAGCTGTTTTTT; CDR3 protein: CSVSISGTETGELFF
D gene: .; V gene: TRBV4-1; J gene: TRBJ2-7; clone size: few; CDR3 DNA: TGCGCCAGCAGCCCAACAGGGTTCTCCTACGAGCAGTACTTC; CDR3 protein: CASSPTGFSYEQYF
D gene: .; V gene: TRBV7-9; J gene: TRBJ2-3; clone size: .; CDR3 DNA: TGTGCCAGCAGCTTTACAGGGAGGACAGATACGCAGTATTTT; CDR3 protein: CASSFTGRTDTQYF
D gene: TRBD2; V gene: TRBV5-4; J gene: TRBJ2-1; clone size: many; CDR3 DNA: TGTGCCAGCAGCTCGCCGGGACTAGAAGCCTACAATGAGCAGTTCTTC; CDR3 protein: CASSSPGLEAYNEQFF
D gene: .; V gene: TRBV12-3/TRBV12-4; J gene: TRBJ1-4; clone size: few; CDR3 DNA: TGTGCCAGCAGTTCAAACCCCATCCTCAGTGAAAAACTGTTTTTT; CDR3 protein: CASSSNPILSEKLFF
D gene: .; V gene: TRBV29-1; J gene: TRBJ2-7; clone size: .; CDR3 DNA: TGCAGCGCTGCCGACAGTTCCCACGAGCAGTACTTC; CDR3 protein: CSAADSSHEQYF
D gene: .; V gene: TRBV20-1; J gene: TRBJ2-5; clone size: .; CDR3 DNA: TGCAGTGCCGTGGGGGAGAGGGCAGAGACCCAGTACTTC; CDR3 protein: CSAVGERAETQYF
D gene: .; V gene: TRBV12-3/TRBV12-4; J gene: TRBJ2-2; clone size: many; CDR3 DNA: TGTGCCACCCTGTTGAGCGGCGGCCGGGAGCTGTTTTTT; CDR3 protein: CATLLSGGRELFF
D gene: .; V gene: TRBV7-8; J gene: TRBJ1-4; clone size: .; CDR3 DNA: TGTGCCAGCAGCTTAGTGGGGGGGAAACTGTTTTTT; CDR3 protein: CASSLVGGKLFF